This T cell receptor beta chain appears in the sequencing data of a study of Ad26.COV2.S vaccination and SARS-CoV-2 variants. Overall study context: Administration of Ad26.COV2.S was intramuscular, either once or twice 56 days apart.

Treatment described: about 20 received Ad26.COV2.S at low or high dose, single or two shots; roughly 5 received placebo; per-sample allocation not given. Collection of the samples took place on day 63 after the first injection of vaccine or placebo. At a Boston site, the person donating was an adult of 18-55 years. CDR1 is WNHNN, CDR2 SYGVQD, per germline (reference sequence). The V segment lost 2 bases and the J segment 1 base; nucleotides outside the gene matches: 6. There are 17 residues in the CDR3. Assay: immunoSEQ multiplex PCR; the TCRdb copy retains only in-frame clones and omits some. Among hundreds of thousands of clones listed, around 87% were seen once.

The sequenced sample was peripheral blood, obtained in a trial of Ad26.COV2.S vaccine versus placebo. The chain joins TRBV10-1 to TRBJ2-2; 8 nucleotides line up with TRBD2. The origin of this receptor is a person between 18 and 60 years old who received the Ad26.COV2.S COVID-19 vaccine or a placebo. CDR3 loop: CASSEDRGGLNTGELFF. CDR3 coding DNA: TGCGCCAGCAGTGAGGACCGCGGGGGGCTGAACACCGGGGAGCTGTTTTTT.